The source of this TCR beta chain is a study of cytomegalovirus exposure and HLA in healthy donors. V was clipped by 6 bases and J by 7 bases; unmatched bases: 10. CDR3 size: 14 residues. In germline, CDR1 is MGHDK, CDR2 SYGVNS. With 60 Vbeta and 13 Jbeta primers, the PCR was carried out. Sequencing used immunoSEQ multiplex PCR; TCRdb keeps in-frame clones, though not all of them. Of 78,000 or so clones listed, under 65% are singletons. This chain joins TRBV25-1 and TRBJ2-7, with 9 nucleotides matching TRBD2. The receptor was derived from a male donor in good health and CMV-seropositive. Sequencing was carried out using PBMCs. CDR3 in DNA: TGTGCCAGCAGGAGCAGCGGGAGGATAAGGGAGCAGTACTTC. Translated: CASRSSGRIREQYF.